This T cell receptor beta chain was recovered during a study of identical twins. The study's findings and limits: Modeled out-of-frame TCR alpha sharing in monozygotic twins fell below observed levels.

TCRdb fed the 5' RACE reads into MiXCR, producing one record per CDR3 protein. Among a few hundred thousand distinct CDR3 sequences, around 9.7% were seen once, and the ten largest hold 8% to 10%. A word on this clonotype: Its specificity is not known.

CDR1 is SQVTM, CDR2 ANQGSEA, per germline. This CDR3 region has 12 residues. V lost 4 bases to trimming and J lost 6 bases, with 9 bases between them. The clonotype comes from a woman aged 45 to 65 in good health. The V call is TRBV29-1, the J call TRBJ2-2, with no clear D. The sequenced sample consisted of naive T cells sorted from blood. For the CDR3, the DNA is TGCAGCGTTGCTAGGGTCGCCGGGGAGCTGTTTTTT. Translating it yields CSVARVAGELFF.